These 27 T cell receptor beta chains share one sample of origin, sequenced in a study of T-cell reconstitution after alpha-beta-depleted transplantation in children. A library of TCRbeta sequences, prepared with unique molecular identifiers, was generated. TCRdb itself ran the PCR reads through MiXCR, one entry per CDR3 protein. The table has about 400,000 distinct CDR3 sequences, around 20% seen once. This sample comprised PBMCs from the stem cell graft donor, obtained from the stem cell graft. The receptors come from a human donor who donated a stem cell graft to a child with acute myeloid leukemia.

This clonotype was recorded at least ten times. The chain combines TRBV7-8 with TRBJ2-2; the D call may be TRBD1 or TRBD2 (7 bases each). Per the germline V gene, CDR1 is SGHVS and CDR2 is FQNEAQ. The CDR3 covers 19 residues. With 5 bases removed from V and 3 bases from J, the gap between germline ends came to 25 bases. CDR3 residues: CASSTTGSKAGVHTGELFF. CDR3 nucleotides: TGTGCCAGCAGCACGACAGGGAGCAAGGCGGGAGTTCACACCGGGGAGCTGTTTTTT.

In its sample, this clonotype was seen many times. CDR3 in amino acids: CSAREPPSGQNEQFF. CDR3 nucleotides: TGCAGTGCTAGAGAACCCCCTAGTGGTCAAAATGAGCAGTTCTTC. The chain recombines TRBV20-1 with TRBJ2-1; D call uncertain. V was trimmed by 0 bases and J by 7 bases, leaving 16 bases between them. Germline V gene sequence: CDR1 DFQATT, CDR2 SNEGSKA (reference sequence). The CDR3 extends over 15 amino acids.

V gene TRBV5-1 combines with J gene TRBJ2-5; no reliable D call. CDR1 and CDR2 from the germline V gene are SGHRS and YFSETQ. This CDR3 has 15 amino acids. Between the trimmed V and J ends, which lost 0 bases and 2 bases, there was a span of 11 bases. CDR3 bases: TGCGCCAGCAGCTTGGCCCTCGCGGAGCAAGAGACCCAGTACTTC. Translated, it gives CASSLALAEQETQYF.

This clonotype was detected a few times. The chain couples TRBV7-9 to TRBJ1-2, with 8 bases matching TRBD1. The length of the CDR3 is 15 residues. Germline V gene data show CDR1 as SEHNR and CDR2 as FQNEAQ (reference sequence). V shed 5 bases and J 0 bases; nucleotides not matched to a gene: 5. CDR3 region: CASSGQGGANYGYTF. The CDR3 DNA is TGTGCCAGCAGCGGACAGGGAGGGGCTAACTATGGCTACACCTTC.

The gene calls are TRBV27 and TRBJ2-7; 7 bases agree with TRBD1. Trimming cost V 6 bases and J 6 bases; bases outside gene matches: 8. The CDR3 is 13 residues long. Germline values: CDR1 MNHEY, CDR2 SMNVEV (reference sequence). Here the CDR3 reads CASSQGGWGEQYF. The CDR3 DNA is TGTGCCAGCAGCCAAGGGGGCTGGGGCGAGCAGTACTTC.

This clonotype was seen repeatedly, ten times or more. The CDR3 DNA is TGCAGTGCTAGGTCTTTCGGGAGTAGAGTCGAAGAGACCCAGTACTTC. This encodes CSARSFGSRVEETQYF. The V gene is TRBV20-1, the J gene TRBJ2-5, with a possible D match to TRBD2 (6 bases). This CDR3 region has 16 residues. The V end lost 3 bases, the J end lost 3 bases, and 20 bases lay between the germline ends. The germline CDR1 and CDR2 sequences are DFQATT and SNEGSKA (reference sequence).

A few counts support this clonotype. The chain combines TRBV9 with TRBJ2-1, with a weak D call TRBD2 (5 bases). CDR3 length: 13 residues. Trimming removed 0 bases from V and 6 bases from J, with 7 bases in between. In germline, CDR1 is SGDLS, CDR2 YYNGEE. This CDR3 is CASSVAGSNEQFF. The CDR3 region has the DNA TGTGCCAGCAGCGTAGCGGGGAGCAATGAGCAGTTCTTC.

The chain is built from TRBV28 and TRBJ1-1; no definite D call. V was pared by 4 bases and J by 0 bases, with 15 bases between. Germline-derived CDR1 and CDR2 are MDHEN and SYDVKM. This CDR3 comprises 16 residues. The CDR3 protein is CASSSRLLGLNTEAFF. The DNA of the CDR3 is TGTGCCAGCAGTTCCCGCCTTTTGGGTCTGAACACTGAAGCTTTCTTT. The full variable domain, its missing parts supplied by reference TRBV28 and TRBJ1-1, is DVKVTQSSRYLVKRTGEKVFLECVQDMDHENMFWYRQDPGLGLRLIYFSYDVKMKEKGDIPEGYSVSREKKERFSLILESASTNQTSMYLCASSSRLLGLNTEAFFGQGTRLTVV.

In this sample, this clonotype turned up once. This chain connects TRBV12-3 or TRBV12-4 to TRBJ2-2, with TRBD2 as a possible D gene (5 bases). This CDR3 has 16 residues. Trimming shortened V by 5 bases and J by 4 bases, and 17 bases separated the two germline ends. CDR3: CASSPLVGEGTGELFF. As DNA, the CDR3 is TGTGCCAGCAGTCCCCTCGTCGGGGAAGGCACCGGGGAGCTGTTTTTT.

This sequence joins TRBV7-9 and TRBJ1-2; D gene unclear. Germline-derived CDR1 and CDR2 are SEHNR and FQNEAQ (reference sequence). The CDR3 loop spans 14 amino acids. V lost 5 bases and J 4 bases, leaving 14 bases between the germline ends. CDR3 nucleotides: TGTGCCAGCAGCCCCCCAGGAAAAGGCTATGGCTACACCTTC. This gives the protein CASSPPGKGYGYTF.

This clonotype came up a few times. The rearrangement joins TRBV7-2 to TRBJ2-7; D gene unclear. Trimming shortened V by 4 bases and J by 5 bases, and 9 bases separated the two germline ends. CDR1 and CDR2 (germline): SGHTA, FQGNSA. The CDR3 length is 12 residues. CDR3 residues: CASSSTWNEQYF. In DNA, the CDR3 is TGTGCCAGCAGCTCGACCTGGAACGAGCAGTACTTC. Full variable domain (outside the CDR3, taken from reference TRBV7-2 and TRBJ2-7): GAGVSQSPSNKVTEKGKDVELRCDPISGHTALYWYRQSLGQGLEFLIYFQGNSAPDKSGLPSDRFSAERTGGSVSTLTIQRTQQEDSAVYLCASSSTWNEQYFGPGTRLTVT.

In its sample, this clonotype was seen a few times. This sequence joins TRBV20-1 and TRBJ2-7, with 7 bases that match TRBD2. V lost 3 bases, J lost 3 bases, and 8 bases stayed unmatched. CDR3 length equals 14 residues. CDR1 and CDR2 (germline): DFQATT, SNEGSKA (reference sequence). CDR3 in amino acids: CSARRGTSGYEQYF. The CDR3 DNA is TGCAGTGCTAGGCGGGGGACGTCCGGCTACGAGCAGTACTTC.

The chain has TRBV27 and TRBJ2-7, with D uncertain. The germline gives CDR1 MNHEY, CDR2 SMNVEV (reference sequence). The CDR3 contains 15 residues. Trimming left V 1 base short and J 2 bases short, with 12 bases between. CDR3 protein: CASSLYPPGPYEQYF. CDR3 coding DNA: TGTGCCAGCAGTTTATACCCACCAGGCCCCTACGAGCAGTACTTC.

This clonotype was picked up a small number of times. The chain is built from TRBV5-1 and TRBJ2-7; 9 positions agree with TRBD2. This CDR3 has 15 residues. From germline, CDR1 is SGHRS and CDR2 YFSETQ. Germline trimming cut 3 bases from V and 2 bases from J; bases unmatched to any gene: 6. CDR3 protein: CASSWGASGTYEQYF. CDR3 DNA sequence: TGCGCCAGCAGCTGGGGGGCTAGCGGGACCTACGAGCAGTACTTC.

The CDR3: CSASSTGSEAFF. CDR3 sequence (DNA): TGCAGTGCTAGCTCGACAGGGTCTGAAGCTTTCTTT. The chain links TRBV20-1 to TRBJ1-1, with 7 bases identical to TRBD1. V was clipped by 3 bases and J by 6 bases; unmatched bases: 4. In germline, CDR1 is DFQATT, CDR2 SNEGSKA (reference sequence). The CDR3 is 12 residues long.

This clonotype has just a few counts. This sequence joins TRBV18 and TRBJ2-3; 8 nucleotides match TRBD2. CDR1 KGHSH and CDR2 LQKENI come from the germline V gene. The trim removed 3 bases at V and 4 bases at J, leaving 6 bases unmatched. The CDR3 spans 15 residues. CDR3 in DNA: TGTGCCAGCTCACCGAAGCGGGAGCAGGCAGATACGCAGTATTTT. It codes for CASSPKREQADTQYF.

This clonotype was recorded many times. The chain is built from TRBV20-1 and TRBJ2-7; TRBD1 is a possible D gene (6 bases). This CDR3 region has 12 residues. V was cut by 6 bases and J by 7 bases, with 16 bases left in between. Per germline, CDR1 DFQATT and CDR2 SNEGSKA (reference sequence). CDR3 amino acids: CSAETGWMEQYF. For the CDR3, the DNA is TGCAGTGCCGAGACAGGTTGGATGGAGCAGTACTTC.

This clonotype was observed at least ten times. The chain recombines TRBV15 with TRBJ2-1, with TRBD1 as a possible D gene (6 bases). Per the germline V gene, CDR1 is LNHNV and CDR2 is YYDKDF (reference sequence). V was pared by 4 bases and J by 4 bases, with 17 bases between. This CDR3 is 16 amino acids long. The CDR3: CATSTEGQMIYNEQFF. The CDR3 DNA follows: TGTGCCACCAGCACCGAAGGACAGATGATATACAATGAGCAGTTCTTC.

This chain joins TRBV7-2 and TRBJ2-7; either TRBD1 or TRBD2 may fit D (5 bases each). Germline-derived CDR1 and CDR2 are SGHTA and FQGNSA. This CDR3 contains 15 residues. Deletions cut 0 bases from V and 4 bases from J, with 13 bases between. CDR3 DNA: TGTGCCAGCAGCTTAGCGCTCGGGGCCGATTACGAGCAGTACTTC. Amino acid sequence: CASSLALGADYEQYF.

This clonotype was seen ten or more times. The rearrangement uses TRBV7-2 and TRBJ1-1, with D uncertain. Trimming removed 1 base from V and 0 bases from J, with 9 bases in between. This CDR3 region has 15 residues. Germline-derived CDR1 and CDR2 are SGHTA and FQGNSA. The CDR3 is CASSLGVRLNTEAFF. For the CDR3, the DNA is TGTGCCAGCAGCTTAGGTGTGAGGTTGAACACTGAAGCTTTCTTT. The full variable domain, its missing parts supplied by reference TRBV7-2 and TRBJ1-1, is GAGVSQSPSNKVTEKGKDVELRCDPISGHTALYWYRQSLGQGLEFLIYFQGNSAPDKSGLPSDRFSAERTGGSVSTLTIQRTQQEDSAVYLCASSLGVRLNTEAFFGQGTRLTVV.

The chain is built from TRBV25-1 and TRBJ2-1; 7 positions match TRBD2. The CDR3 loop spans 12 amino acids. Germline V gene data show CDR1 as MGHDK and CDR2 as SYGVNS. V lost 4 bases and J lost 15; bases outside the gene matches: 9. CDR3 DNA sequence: TGTGCCAGCAGTGGATACTGGGGGGAGGGGTTCTTC. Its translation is CASSGYWGEGFF.

CDR3 bases: TGTGCCAGCAGACCTGGGACGAGCTCCTACGAGCAGTACTTC. Translation: CASRPGTSSYEQYF. The gene calls are TRBV12-3 or TRBV12-4 and TRBJ2-7, with D perhaps given as TRBD1 or TRBD2 (5 bases each). The CDR3 runs to 14 residues. V gave up 6 bases and J gave up 0 bases, with 12 bases separating them.

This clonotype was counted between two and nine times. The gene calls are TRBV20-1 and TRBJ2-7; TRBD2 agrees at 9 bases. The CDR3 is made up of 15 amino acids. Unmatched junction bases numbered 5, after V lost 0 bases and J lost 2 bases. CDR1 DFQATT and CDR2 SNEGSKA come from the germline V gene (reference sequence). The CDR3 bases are TGCAGTGCTAGAGATGCGGCTAGCGGGACCTACGAGCAGTACTTC. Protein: CSARDAASGTYEQYF.

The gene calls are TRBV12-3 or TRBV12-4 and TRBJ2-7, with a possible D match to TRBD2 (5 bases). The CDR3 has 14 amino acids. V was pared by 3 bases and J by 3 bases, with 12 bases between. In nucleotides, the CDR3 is TGTGCCAGCAGTTTGGTCCAGCGGAACTACGAGCAGTACTTC. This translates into CASSLVQRNYEQYF.

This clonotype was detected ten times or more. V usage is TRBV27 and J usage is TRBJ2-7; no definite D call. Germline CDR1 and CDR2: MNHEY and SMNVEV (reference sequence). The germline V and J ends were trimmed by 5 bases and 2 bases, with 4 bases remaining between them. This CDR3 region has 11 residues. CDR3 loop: CASSNTYEQYF. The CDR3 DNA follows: TGTGCCAGCAGTAACACCTACGAGCAGTACTTC.

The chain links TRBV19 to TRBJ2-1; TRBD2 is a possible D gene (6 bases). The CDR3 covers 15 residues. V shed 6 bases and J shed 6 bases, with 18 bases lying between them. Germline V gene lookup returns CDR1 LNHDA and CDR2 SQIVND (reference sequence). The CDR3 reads CASSQLAYGFNEQFF. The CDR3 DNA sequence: TGTGCCAGTAGCCAACTAGCATATGGTTTCAATGAGCAGTTCTTC.

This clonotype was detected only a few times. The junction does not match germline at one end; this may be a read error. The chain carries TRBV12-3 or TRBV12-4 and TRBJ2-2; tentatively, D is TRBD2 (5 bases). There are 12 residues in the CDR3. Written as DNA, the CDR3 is TGTGCCAGCATGCGGTGGACCGGGGAGCTGTCTTTT. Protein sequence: CASMRWTGELSF.